This T cell receptor beta chain was observed in a study of shared clonotypes between healthy human individuals. Background on the study: In total, the donors were two women and a few men aged 18 to 49. General observations from the study: Clonotypes shared by all four sorted-subset donors had higher generation probabilities than non-shared clonotypes. Rarefaction exposed incomplete sorted-subset sequencing despite large depth.

V gave up 6 bases and J gave up 3 bases; unmatched junction bases: 6. The CDR3 has 15 residues. Germline loops: CDR1 SNHLY, CDR2 FYNNEI. Sorted-subset replicate PCR reactions contained roughly 200 ng DNA, corresponding to about 30,000 T cell genomes. Data came from immunoSEQ multiplex PCR; TCRdb stores just in-frame clones and leaves some out. This sample carries around 2.1 million clones, almost 96% of them seen once, and the ten largest clones take approximately 0.13%. Of note for this clone: The antigen remains undetermined.

Sequencing was carried out using naive CD4+ T cells sorted from blood. Subset meaning: CD45RA+ positively selected. The clonotype was recovered from a man aged 18-30 years in good health. The V and J genes are TRBV2 and TRBJ2-2; 8 positions match TRBD1. The CDR3 DNA is TGTGCCAGCAGGAGACAGGGGTCGGACACCGGGGAGCTGTTTTTT. Its translation: CASRRQGSDTGELFF.